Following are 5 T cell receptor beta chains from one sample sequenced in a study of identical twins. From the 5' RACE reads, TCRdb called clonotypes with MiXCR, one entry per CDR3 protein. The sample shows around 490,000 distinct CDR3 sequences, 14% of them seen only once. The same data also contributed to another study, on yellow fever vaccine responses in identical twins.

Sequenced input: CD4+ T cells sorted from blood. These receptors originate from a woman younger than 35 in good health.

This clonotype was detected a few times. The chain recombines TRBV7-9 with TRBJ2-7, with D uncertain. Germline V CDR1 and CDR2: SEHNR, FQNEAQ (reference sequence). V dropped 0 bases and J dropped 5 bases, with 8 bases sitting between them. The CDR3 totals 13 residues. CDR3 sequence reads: CASSLAGVHEQYF. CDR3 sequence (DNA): TGTGCCAGCAGCTTAGCAGGTGTCCACGAGCAGTACTTC.

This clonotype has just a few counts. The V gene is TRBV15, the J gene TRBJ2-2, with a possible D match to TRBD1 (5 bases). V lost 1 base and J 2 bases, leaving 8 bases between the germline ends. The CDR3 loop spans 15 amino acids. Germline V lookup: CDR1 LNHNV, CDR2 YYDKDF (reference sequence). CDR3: CATSRVRVNTGELFF. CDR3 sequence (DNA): TGTGCCACCAGCAGAGTCAGGGTTAACACCGGGGAGCTGTTTTTT.

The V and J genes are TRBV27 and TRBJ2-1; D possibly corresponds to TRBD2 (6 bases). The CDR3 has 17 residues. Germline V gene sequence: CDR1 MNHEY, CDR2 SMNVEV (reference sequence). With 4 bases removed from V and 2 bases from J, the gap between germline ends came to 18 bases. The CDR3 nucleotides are TGTGCCAGCAGTTCATGGGTGGGCGGGAATACCTACAATGAGCAGTTCTTC. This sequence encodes CASSSWVGGNTYNEQFF.

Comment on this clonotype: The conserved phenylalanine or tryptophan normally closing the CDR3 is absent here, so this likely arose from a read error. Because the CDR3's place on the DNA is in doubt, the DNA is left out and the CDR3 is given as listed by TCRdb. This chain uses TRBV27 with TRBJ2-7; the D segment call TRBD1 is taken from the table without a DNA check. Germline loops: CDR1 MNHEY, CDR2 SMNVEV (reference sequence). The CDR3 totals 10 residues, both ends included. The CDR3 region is CASSRAATGD.

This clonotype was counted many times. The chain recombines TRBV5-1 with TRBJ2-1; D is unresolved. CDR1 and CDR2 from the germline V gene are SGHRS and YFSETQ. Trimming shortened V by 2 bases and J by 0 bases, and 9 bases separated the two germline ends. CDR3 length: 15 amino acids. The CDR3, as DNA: TGCGCCAGCAGCTTCTCGGCAAGCTCCTACAATGAGCAGTTCTTC. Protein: CASSFSASSYNEQFF.